The entry below gives a single TCR beta chain sequence along with its context. MiXCR was run by TCRdb on the RT-PCR reads, yielding one entry per CDR3 protein. Of more than 600,000 distinct CDR3 sequences listed, approximately 14% are singletons. The CDR3 consists of 15 residues. Germline values: CDR1 SGHRS, CDR2 YFSETQ. V was pared by 5 bases and J by 5 bases, with 18 bases between. The sequence derives from a female donor in good health, serving as a healthy control. Sequencing input: memory CD4+ T cells from blood. V gene TRBV5-1 combines with J gene TRBJ2-3; D might be TRBD1 or TRBD2, each matching 5 bases. The CDR3 DNA reads as TGCGCCAGCAGTCCCCGAGGGGTGGGGCAAGATACGCAGTATTTT. The encoded protein is CASSPRGVGQDTQYF. Based on the CDR3 plus reference TRBV5-1 and TRBJ2-3, the full variable domain is KAGVTQTPRYLIKTRGQQVTLSCSPISGHRSVSWYQQTPGQGLQFLFEYFSETQRNKGNFPGRFSGRQFSNSRSEMNVSTLELGDSALYLCASSPRGVGQDTQYFGPGTRLTVL.